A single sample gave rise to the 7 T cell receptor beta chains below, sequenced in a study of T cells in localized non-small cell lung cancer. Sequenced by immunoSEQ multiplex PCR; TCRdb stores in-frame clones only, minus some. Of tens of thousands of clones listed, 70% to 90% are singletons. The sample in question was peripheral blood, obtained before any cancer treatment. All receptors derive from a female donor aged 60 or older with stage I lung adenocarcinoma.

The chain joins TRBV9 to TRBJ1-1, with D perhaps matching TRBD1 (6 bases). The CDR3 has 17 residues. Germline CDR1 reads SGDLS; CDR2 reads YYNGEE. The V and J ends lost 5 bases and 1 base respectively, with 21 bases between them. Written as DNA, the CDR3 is TGTGCCAGCAGTTCAGATAGGACCAGGGGAACGAACACTGAAGCTTTCTTT. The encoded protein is CASSSDRTRGTNTEAFF.

The CDR3 DNA reads TGTGCCAGCAGCTTAACGGGGTCCAGCCAAGAGACCCAGTACTTC. Translation: CASSLTGSSQETQYF. The J gene is TRBJ2-5, the V gene TRBV7-3; D call uncertain. The CDR3 is 15 amino acids. Trimming removed 0 bases at V and 1 base at J, with 9 bases between. Per germline, CDR1 SGHTA and CDR2 FQGTGA. Full variable domain (remainder filled in from reference TRBV7-3 and TRBJ2-5): GAGVSQTPSNKVTEKGKYVELRCDPISGHTALYWYRQSLGQGPEFLIYFQGTGAADDSGLPNDRFFAVRPEGSVSTLKIQRTERGDSAVYLCASSLTGSSQETQYFGPGTRLLVL.

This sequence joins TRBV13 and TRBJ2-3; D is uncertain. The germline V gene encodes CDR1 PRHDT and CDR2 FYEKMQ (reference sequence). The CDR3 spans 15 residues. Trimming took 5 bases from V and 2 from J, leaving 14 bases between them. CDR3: CASSVGWVDTDTQYF. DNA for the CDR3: TGTGCCAGCAGCGTCGGATGGGTTGACACAGATACGCAGTATTTT.

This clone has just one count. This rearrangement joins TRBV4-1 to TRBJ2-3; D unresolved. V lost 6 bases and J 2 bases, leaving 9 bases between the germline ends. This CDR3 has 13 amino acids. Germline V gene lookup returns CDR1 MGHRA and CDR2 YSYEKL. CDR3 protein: CASRSGNTDTQYF. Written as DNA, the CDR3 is TGCGCCAGCAGGTCGGGTAACACAGATACGCAGTATTTT.

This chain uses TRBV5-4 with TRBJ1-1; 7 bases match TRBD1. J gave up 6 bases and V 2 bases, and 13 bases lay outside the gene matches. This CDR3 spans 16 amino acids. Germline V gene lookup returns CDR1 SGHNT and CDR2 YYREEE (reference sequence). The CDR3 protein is CASSFGAPLTGPEAFF. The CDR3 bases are TGTGCCAGCAGCTTTGGAGCCCCGCTGACAGGGCCTGAAGCTTTCTTT.

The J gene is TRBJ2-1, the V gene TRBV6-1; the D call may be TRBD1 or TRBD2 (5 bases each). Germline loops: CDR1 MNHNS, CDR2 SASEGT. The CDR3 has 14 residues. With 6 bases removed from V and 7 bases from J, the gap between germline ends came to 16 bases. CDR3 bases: TGTGCCAGCAGCCCCGGGACGTTTTTTAATGAGCAGTTCTTC. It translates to CASSPGTFFNEQFF.

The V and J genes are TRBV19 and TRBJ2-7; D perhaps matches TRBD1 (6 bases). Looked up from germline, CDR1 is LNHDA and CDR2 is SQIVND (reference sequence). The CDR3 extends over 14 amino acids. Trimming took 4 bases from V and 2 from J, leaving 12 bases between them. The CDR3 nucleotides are TGTGCCAGTAGTACCGGGACAACGACCTACGAGCAGTACTTC. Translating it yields CASSTGTTTYEQYF.